What follows describes a single T cell receptor (beta chain). The data stem from a study of T cell responses to AZD1222 COVID-19 vaccine. TCRdb keeps only in-frame clones here, not all; method: immunoSEQ multiplex PCR. The sample lists 130,000 to 150,000 clones, 90% to 95% occurring once. This CDR3 region has 16 residues. Germline V gene lookup returns CDR1 MNHEY and CDR2 SMNVEV (reference sequence). Losses at the gene ends were 3 bases for V and 5 bases for J; bases not matched to a gene: 10. The sequence was collected from an adult who had recovered from COVID-19. The sample in question was peripheral blood, obtained after recovery from COVID-19. This chain connects TRBV27 to TRBJ2-7, with 10 bases lining up with TRBD2. The CDR3 DNA reads TGTGCCAGCAGTTTTAAGGGACTAGCGTCCCTCGACGAGCAGTACTTC. Amino acids: CASSFKGLASLDEQYF.